This entry concerns a single T cell receptor (beta chain). TCRdb reprocessed the 5' RACE reads, keeping one entry per CDR3 protein, no DNA. With roughly 180,000 distinct CDR3 sequences in the sample, the ten largest clones hold under 20%. The CDR3 runs to 14 residues. Germline V CDR1 and CDR2: SGHDT, YYEEEE. The data are from a study of T cells expressing NK-cell markers. Study summary: Sequencing of TCR beta repertoires drew on sorted CD3+CD56+NKG2C+, CD3+CD56+NKG2C- and CD3+CD56-NKG2C+ T cells.

This sequence originates from a woman between 18 and 69 years old in good health. The V and J genes are TRBV5-6 and TRBJ1-2; TCRdb's D call, TRBD1, is unchecked because there is no DNA. The specimen was blood T cells: a sorted CD56 or NKG2C T cell subset, CD4+ or CD8+ T cells, or bulk PBMC T cells (not recorded which). The CDR3 here is CASSPLDRGYGYTF. Combining the CDR3 with reference TRBV5-6 and TRBJ1-2 gives the whole variable domain DAGVTQSPTHLIKTRGQQVTLRCSPKSGHDTVSWYQQALGQGPQFIFQYYEEEERQRGNFPDRFSGHQFPNYSSELNVNALLLGDSALYLCASSPLDRGYGYTFGSGTRLTVV.